The 18 T cell receptor beta chains listed next were all sequenced from one sample in a study of OX40 agonist ivuxolimab in advanced cancers. Repertoires were generated with immunoSEQ multiplex PCR, while TCRdb's copy carries only in-frame clones and drops some. The profile shows tens of thousands of clones, around 93% of them singletons. The material was CD4+ or CD8+ T cells sorted from blood, obtained in a trial of the OX40 agonist ivuxolimab. These receptors all stem from an adult with an advanced solid tumor such as melanoma, head and neck, liver or kidney cancer.

The chain carries TRBV7-2 and TRBJ2-7; no clear D gene. Deletions cut 3 bases from V and 6 bases from J, with 9 bases between. The CDR3 consists of 12 residues. The germline gives CDR1 SGHTA, CDR2 FQGNSA. The CDR3 DNA sequence: TGTGCCAGCAGCTTTGCGGCTGGCGAGCAGTACTTC. This sequence encodes CASSFAAGEQYF.

The chain has TRBV19 and TRBJ2-4, with D tentatively TRBD2 (6 bases). There are 15 residues in the CDR3. Germline V gene sequence: CDR1 LNHDA, CDR2 SQIVND (reference sequence). The V gene lost 4 bases and the J gene lost 0 bases, with 10 bases spanning the gap. CDR3 sequence (DNA): TGTGCCAGTAGTAAGGAGGGGATAGCCAAAAACATTCAGTACTTC. This sequence encodes CASSKEGIAKNIQYF.

The chain carries TRBV19 and TRBJ1-1; no clear D. CDR3 length equals 17 residues. The V gene's germline CDR1 is LNHDA and CDR2 SQIVND (reference sequence). Trimming left V 3 bases short and J 4 bases short, with 21 bases between. The CDR3 bases are TGTGCCAGTAGTATCCCTCACCGGACCAGTTGGGGCACTGAAGCTTTCTTT. This encodes CASSIPHRTSWGTEAFF.

The chain uses TRBV5-1 and TRBJ2-3; perhaps D is TRBD1 or TRBD2 (5 bases each). V lost 7 bases, J lost 12 bases, and 21 bases lay in between. The CDR3 is made up of 13 amino acids. Germline CDR1 and CDR2: SGHRS and YFSETQ. CDR3 in amino acids: CASSTPPGTTQYF. In nucleotides, the CDR3 is TGCGCCAGCTCAACCCCGCCGGGGACGACACAGTATTTT. The full variable domain, in which reference TRBV5-1 and TRBJ2-3 provide the parts outside the CDR3, is KAGVTQTPRYLIKTRGQQVTLSCSPISGHRSVSWYQQTPGQGLQFLFEYFSETQRNKGNFPGRFSGRQFSNSRSEMNVSTLELGDSALYLCASSTPPGTTQYFGPGTRLTVL.

The rearrangement links TRBV27 to TRBJ2-2, with TRBD1 matching 8 bases. With V trimmed by 7 bases and J by 4 bases, 11 bases remained unmatched. This CDR3 is 16 amino acids long. Germline loops: CDR1 MNHEY, CDR2 SMNVEV (reference sequence). The CDR3 reads CASNSRGLGLTGELFF. The CDR3 DNA reads TGTGCCAGCAACTCCAGGGGGCTGGGCCTCACCGGGGAGCTGTTTTTT.

The rearrangement joins TRBV6-4 to TRBJ1-5; a possible D gene is TRBD1 (5 bases). The length of the CDR3 is 15 residues. Trimming took 6 bases from V and 0 from J, leaving 12 bases between them. Germline V gene lookup returns CDR1 MRHNA and CDR2 SNTAGT. As DNA, the CDR3 is TGTGCCAGCAGGAAGACAGTGTATAGCAATCAGCCCCAGCATTTT. It translates to CASRKTVYSNQPQHF.

CDR3 sequence reads: CASVRTGIETQYF. DNA of the CDR3: TGTGCCAGCGTCAGGACGGGTATCGAGACCCAGTACTTC. The V call is TRBV6-1, the J call TRBJ2-5; the D is unclear. CDR1 is MNHNS and CDR2 is SASEGT in the germline V gene. This CDR3 comprises 13 residues. V lost 8 bases to trimming and J lost 5 bases, with 15 bases between them.

On this clone itself: Other nucleotide sequences in the sample specify the same CDR3. V gene TRBV2 combines with J gene TRBJ2-7, with D hard to call. Germline values: CDR1 SNHLY, CDR2 FYNNEI. The V and J ends lost 4 bases and 2 bases respectively, with 3 bases between them. The CDR3 is 11 amino acids. CDR3 sequence: CASSGAYEQYF. Written as DNA, the CDR3 is TGTGCCAGCAGTGGCGCCTACGAGCAGTACTTC.

The CDR3 DNA reads as TGTGCCAGCAGCAAACCAAAGGGAGAACCGGGACAGGGGGCGAAGGACTACGAGCAGTACTTC. Encoded protein: CASSKPKGEPGQGAKDYEQYF. V and J are TRBV21-1 and TRBJ2-7; the D call in the table, TRBD1, was not verified against the DNA. TRBV21-1 is assigned pseudogene status. The CDR3 consists of 21 residues.

This clone turned up a few times. The V call is TRBV6-5, the J call TRBJ2-7, with D unresolved. The germline V gene encodes CDR1 MNHEY and CDR2 SVGAGI. Trimming removed 6 bases from V and 0 bases from J, with 9 bases in between. This CDR3 spans 13 amino acids. The CDR3 DNA follows: TGTGCCAGCAGGCGACATCGCTCCTACGAGCAGTACTTC. It is translated as CASRRHRSYEQYF.

The chain recombines TRBV15 with TRBJ2-1; TRBD2 matches 9 bases. Germline assignment: CDR1 LNHNV and CDR2 YYDKDF (reference sequence). Unmatched junction bases numbered 1, after V lost 6 bases and J lost 4 bases. This CDR3 comprises 13 residues. The CDR3 here is CATRGLAYNEQFF. CDR3 in DNA: TGTGCCACCAGAGGACTAGCGTACAATGAGCAGTTCTTC.

The sample holds one count of this clone. Other nucleotide sequences from this sample produce the same CDR3. The chain recombines TRBV4-1 with TRBJ1-4, with 9 bases aligning to TRBD1. This CDR3 comprises 18 residues. Germline V gene lookup returns CDR1 MGHRA and CDR2 YSYEKL. J lost 8 bases, V lost 1 base, and 14 bases had no gene match. DNA for the CDR3: TGCGCCAGCAGCCAAGGTCGGGGGGGACAGGGACGGGTGGAAAAACTGTTTTTT. Translating gives CASSQGRGGQGRVEKLFF.

CDR3 region: CAWEGLAGGNTQYF. DNA for the CDR3: TGTGCCTGGGAGGGACTAGCGGGGGGAAATACGCAGTATTTT. The genes are TRBV30 and TRBJ2-3, with 15 bases lining up with TRBD2. Germline V CDR1 and CDR2: GTSNPN, SVGIG (reference sequence). V lost 5 bases, J lost 7 bases, and 4 bases stayed unmatched. CDR3 length: 14 amino acids.

This sequence joins TRBV7-9 and TRBJ2-3, with D possibly being TRBD1 (6 bases). Germline V gives CDR1 SEHNR, CDR2 FQNEAQ (reference sequence). The V end lost 4 bases, the J end lost 3 bases, and 14 bases lay between the germline ends. The length of the CDR3 is 15 residues. The CDR3 is CASSYQGLGTDTQYF. The CDR3 coding sequence is TGTGCCAGCAGCTACCAGGGGCTAGGAACAGATACGCAGTATTTT.

This chain links TRBV5-6 with TRBJ1-2, with TRBD1 identical over 7 bases. This CDR3 spans 15 amino acids. The germline gives CDR1 SGHDT, CDR2 YYEEEE. J was trimmed by 8 bases and V by 2 bases; bases with no gene match: 12. CDR3 region: CASSLNRGSSSGYTF. The CDR3 bases are TGTGCCAGCAGCTTAAACAGGGGAAGCTCCTCCGGCTACACCTTC.

The chain couples TRBV5-1 to TRBJ1-6; TRBD1 matches at 7 bases. The CDR3 is 14 amino acids. In germline, CDR1 is SGHRS, CDR2 YFSETQ. The V segment lost 4 bases and the J segment 5 bases; nucleotides outside the gene matches: 3. CDR3 sequence: CASSGGTDNSPLHF. The CDR3 nucleotides are TGCGCCAGCAGCGGGGGGACAGATAATTCACCCCTCCACTTT.

The chain carries TRBV9 and TRBJ2-3; the D gene is possibly TRBD1 (5 bases). CDR3 size: 14 residues. Trimming took off 4 bases at V and 4 bases at J, with 13 bases between the two ends. The V gene's germline CDR1 is SGDLS and CDR2 YYNGEE. CDR3 DNA: TGTGCCAGCAGCATAGACAGTTCCCCAGATACGCAGTATTTT. This gives the protein CASSIDSSPDTQYF.

The chain has TRBV7-2 and TRBJ1-5; 8 bases are shared with TRBD1. Germline V lookup: CDR1 SGHTA, CDR2 FQGNSA. There are 19 residues in the CDR3. The V segment lost 1 base and the J segment 2 bases; nucleotides outside the gene matches: 13. CDR3: CASSLGRTGPEERNQPQHF. The CDR3 DNA reads as TGTGCCAGCAGCTTAGGGAGGACAGGGCCTGAGGAACGCAATCAGCCCCAGCATTTT.